This T cell receptor beta chain is drawn from a study of blood T cells in healthy people across ages. The count of this clonotype is one. The second PCR ran roughly 7 to 12 cycles with a sample-barcoded 5' primer and J-beta primers. One entry per CDR3 protein, called by TCRdb with MiXCR from the 5' RACE reads. The table lists some 1.5 million distinct CDR3 sequences, about 42% of them singletons. This TCR was sampled from a woman aged 18-30 years in good health. Sequencing was performed on blood.

Here the CDR3 reads CARLGTGNTEAFF. The DNA for the CDR3 is TGTGCCAGACTCGGGACAGGGAACACTGAAGCTTTCTTT. The chain uses TRBV2 and TRBJ1-1; TRBD1 aligns across 8 bases. The germline V gene encodes CDR1 SNHLY and CDR2 FYNNEI. This CDR3 contains 13 residues. V lost 9 bases, J lost 1 base, and 4 bases stayed unmatched.